Shown below are 18 T cell receptor beta chains from a single sample sequenced in a study of T cell responses to AZD1222 COVID-19 vaccine. The table came from immunoSEQ multiplex PCR; TCRdb's copy has only in-frame clones and leaves some out. The profile shows 160,000 or so clones, about 89% of them singletons. Material: peripheral blood, obtained on day 0 of AZD1222 vaccination. Receptors originate from an adult in good health.

The V call is TRBV4-3, the J call TRBJ1-1; 7 bases agree with TRBD1. The trim removed 2 bases at V and 3 bases at J, leaving 15 bases unmatched. CDR1 is LGHNA, CDR2 YSLEER, per germline. CDR3 length equals 18 residues. This CDR3 reads CASSQRAGGGHLYTEAFF. The CDR3 nucleotides read TGCGCCAGCAGCCAAAGGGCTGGAGGGGGCCATCTGTACACTGAAGCTTTCTTT.

The V gene is TRBV7-9, the J gene TRBJ2-2; D may be TRBD1 (6 bases). CDR3 size: 14 residues. Trimming took off 0 bases at V and 10 bases at J, with 12 bases between the two ends. Per the germline V gene, CDR1 is SEHNR and CDR2 is FQNEAQ (reference sequence). The CDR3 region has the DNA TGTGCCAGCAGCTTAGCAGCGCAGGGGTCGGAGCTGTTTTTT. Its protein is CASSLAAQGSELFF.

This chain connects TRBV5-6 to TRBJ2-1; 13 bases are a match to TRBD2. The CDR3 totals 15 residues. With V trimmed by 4 bases and J by 8 bases, 6 bases remained unmatched. CDR1 is SGHDT and CDR2 is YYEEEE in the germline V gene. The CDR3 region has the DNA TGTGCCAGCAGCCCGAGACTAGCGGGAGGTTATGAGCAGTTCTTC. Residues: CASSPRLAGGYEQFF.

V gene TRBV6-6 combines with J gene TRBJ1-3, with D possibly TRBD1 on 5 matching bases. Germline lookup yields CDR1 MNHNY and CDR2 SVGAGI (reference sequence). V was cut by 0 bases and J by 11 bases, with 8 bases left in between. The CDR3 is 12 residues long. For the CDR3, the DNA is TGTGCCAGCAGTTACTCGGGGGAGGCCATATATTTT. Encoded protein: CASSYSGEAIYF.

This chain connects TRBV11-2 to TRBJ2-7; 10 bases agree with TRBD1. CDR1 and CDR2 (germline): SGHAT, FQNNGV. After removal of 4 bases from V and 4 bases from J, the junction contained 7 bases not matched to a gene. CDR3 length: 15 residues. The CDR3 nucleotides read TGTGCCAGCAGCTCGGGACAGGGGTTTGTTTACGAGCAGTACTTC. Translating it yields CASSSGQGFVYEQYF. The whole variable domain, filled in from reference TRBV11-2 and TRBJ2-7, reads EAGVAQSPRYKIIEKRQSVAFWCNPISGHATLYWYQQILGQGPKLLIQFQNNGVVDDSQLPKDRFSAERLKGVDSTLKIQPAKLEDSAVYLCASSSGQGFVYEQYFGPGTRLTVT.

V and J are TRBV7-2 and TRBJ1-2; TRBD1 is a possible D gene (5 bases). The CDR3 length is 13 residues. Trimming took 11 bases from V and 1 from J, leaving 14 bases between them. Per germline, CDR1 SGHTA and CDR2 FQGNSA. The CDR3 sequence is CALESQGNYGYTF. The CDR3 nucleotides read TGTGCCCTAGAAAGTCAGGGTAACTATGGCTACACCTTC.

The rearrangement links TRBV6-1 to TRBJ1-5, with D hard to call. V was trimmed by 3 bases and J by 5 bases, leaving 5 bases between them. The CDR3 loop spans 12 amino acids. Germline-derived CDR1 and CDR2 are MNHNS and SASEGT. As DNA, the CDR3 is TGTGCCAGCAGTGACGGAGATCAGCCCCAGCATTTT. Amino acids: CASSDGDQPQHF.

V is TRBV21-1 and J is TRBJ2-1. TRBV21-1 is a recognized pseudogene. The CDR3 spans 21 residues. CDR3 nucleotide sequence: TGTGCCAGCAGCGAGATCGGAAAGGTCAGTCGGTCGGGCGGCTCCTACAATGAGCAGTTCTTC. Amino acids: CASSEIGKVSRSGGSYNEQFF.

The rearrangement uses TRBV19 and TRBJ2-5; TRBD2 matches 9 bases. This CDR3 is built from 16 residues. The V gene's germline CDR1 is LNHDA and CDR2 SQIVND (reference sequence). V gave up 3 bases and J gave up 5 bases; unmatched junction bases: 10. CDR3 in amino acids: CASSISAGGIGETQYF. DNA of the CDR3: TGTGCCAGTAGTATCTCAGCGGGGGGTATTGGGGAGACCCAGTACTTC.

The chain employs TRBV28 and TRBJ1-1; possibly TRBD1 for D (5 bases). Germline V lookup: CDR1 MDHEN, CDR2 SYDVKM. V lost 4 bases and J 7 bases, leaving 19 bases between the germline ends. The CDR3 consists of 15 residues. The CDR3 coding sequence is TGTGCCAGCAGTTCCCACGGGGCTTCTAGGCATGAAGCTTTCTTT. Encoded protein: CASSSHGASRHEAFF.

This clone was seen once. This chain links TRBV7-2 with TRBJ2-7, with 8 bases that match TRBD1. The V and J ends lost 4 bases and 2 bases, in that order; junction bases with no gene match: 10. The CDR3 is made up of 16 amino acids. In germline, CDR1 is SGHTA, CDR2 FQGNSA. CDR3 DNA sequence: TGTGCCAGCAGCTCCACCCCGGTACAGGGGGCCTACGAGCAGTACTTC. Translation: CASSSTPVQGAYEQYF.

This chain links TRBV5-6 with TRBJ2-7; tentative D call: TRBD2 (5 bases). Trimming left V 1 base short and J 3 bases short, with 17 bases between. Germline V gene sequence: CDR1 SGHDT, CDR2 YYEEEE. The CDR3 is 16 amino acids. CDR3 loop: CASSLQADTLIYEQYF. The CDR3 coding sequence is TGTGCCAGCAGCTTGCAAGCGGATACACTTATCTACGAGCAGTACTTC.

The chain joins TRBV28 to TRBJ2-7; 7 nucleotides line up with TRBD1. The CDR3 consists of 13 residues. After removal of 8 bases from V and 4 bases from J, the junction contained 8 bases not matched to a gene. Germline V gene sequence: CDR1 MDHEN, CDR2 SYDVKM. CDR3 sequence reads: CASRGQALYEQYF. Here the CDR3 DNA reads TGTGCCAGCCGAGGACAGGCCCTATACGAGCAGTACTTC.

This chain connects TRBV6-5 to TRBJ2-3, with D perhaps TRBD2 (7 bases). The CDR3 is made up of 14 amino acids. V lost 6 bases and J lost 7, with 17 bases in between. Germline V CDR1 and CDR2: MNHEY, SVGAGI. CDR3 nucleotides: TGTGCCAGCAGGGCAGGGGCGGGAGTTAATACGCAGTATTTT. Protein sequence: CASRAGAGVNTQYF.

The gene calls are TRBV27 and TRBJ1-1; 10 nucleotides align to TRBD1. Germline loops: CDR1 MNHEY, CDR2 SMNVEV (reference sequence). This CDR3 has 14 amino acids. V lost 5 bases and J lost 4; bases outside the gene matches: 4. The CDR3 DNA follows: TGTGCCAGCAGTCCACGGGACAGGGGCACTGAAGCTTTCTTT. Translated, it gives CASSPRDRGTEAFF.

Notes on this clone: This sample includes further DNA sequences coding for the same CDR3. The rearrangement uses TRBV28 and TRBJ1-5; the match to TRBD1 covers 10 bases. V was clipped by 2 bases and J by 2 bases; unmatched bases: 0. This CDR3 has 15 residues. Germline V gene data show CDR1 as MDHEN and CDR2 as SYDVKM. CDR3 sequence: CASSLGQGGNQPQHF. The CDR3 region has the DNA TGTGCCAGCAGTTTAGGACAGGGGGGCAATCAGCCCCAGCATTTT.

The rearrangement uses TRBV27 and TRBJ2-1, with 13 nucleotides matching TRBD2. The CDR3 length is 15 residues. CDR1 and CDR2 from the germline V gene are MNHEY and SMNVEV (reference sequence). The J segment lost 7 bases and the V segment lost 6 bases, leaving 6 bases of the junction unmatched. The CDR3 loop reads CASSPGTSGINEQFF. The CDR3, as DNA: TGTGCCAGCAGCCCCGGGACTAGCGGGATTAATGAGCAGTTCTTC.

This clone was seen just once. The gene calls are TRBV6-5 and TRBJ1-3; D remains unclear. The CDR3 runs 15 residues. The germline V gene encodes CDR1 MNHEY and CDR2 SVGAGI. Deletions cut 4 bases from V and 0 bases from J, with 10 bases between. In DNA, the CDR3 is TGTGCCAGCAGTTTCGCGTCAGACTCTGGAAACACCATATATTTT. Protein: CASSFASDSGNTIYF.